A single T cell receptor (beta chain) is shown here with its context. This specimen comes from a study of blood T cell repertoires in COVID-19. Study overall: The United States, Italy and Spain were the sources of the acute and convalescent COVID-19 samples. T cells, B-cell-depleted T cells, or PBMCs provided the cDNA or gDNA that served as material.

Per the original data handling: Reference gene primer amplification gave estimated nucleated cell counts. Generated by immunoSEQ multiplex PCR, the TCRdb table keeps only in-frame clones and is missing some. That table furnishes V, J and clone size, whereas the DNA furnished D and trimming. There are about 240,000 clones in the sample; 85% to 90% occur only once, and 6.2% lies in the top ten. V gave up 5 bases and J gave up 4 bases, with 11 bases separating them. CDR3 length: 13 amino acids. Per germline, CDR1 MNHEY and CDR2 SVGEGT. The sequenced sample consisted of peripheral blood. The chain recombines TRBV6-2 or TRBV6-3 with TRBJ1-2, with D possibly being TRBD1 (5 bases). This clonotype originated in a man in his sixties with acute or convalescent COVID-19. Here the CDR3 DNA reads TGTGCCAGCAGTCCGGGACTCCTCTATGGCTACACCTTC. This gives the protein CASSPGLLYGYTF.